This entry is about one T cell receptor (beta chain). What it binds is not known. The CDR3 extends over 15 amino acids. Germline CDR1 is SNHLY and CDR2 is FYNNEI. Deletions cut 6 bases from V and 3 bases from J, with 14 bases between. Specified time point: peripheral blood 6 weeks after treatment start. Per patient, between 1 and 8 samples were collected at pretreatment and on-treatment time points. This sample was taken from a study of PD-L1 blockade in urothelial cancer. Looking at the study overall: Of prior chemotherapy regimens, patients had received between 0 and 3. Blood underwent analysis 3 weeks (second dose) and 6 weeks after treatment began.

TCRdb's copy holds only in-frame clones and misses some; the assay was immunoSEQ multiplex PCR. The sample yields 35,000 to 45,000 clones, about 90% seen once. Study findings and constraints: Having blood TCR clonality under the median before treatment predicted better survival.

The genes are TRBV2 and TRBJ1-4; no reliable D call. The TCR originated in a man aged 70 or older with urothelial cancer. The sample in question was PBMCs, obtained around atezolizumab (anti-PD-L1) treatment. The CDR3 DNA reads TGTGCCAGCAGGGACCTCGGGGAGCCTAATGAAAAACTGTTTTTT. It is translated as CASRDLGEPNEKLFF. Full variable domain (remainder filled in from reference TRBV2 and TRBJ1-4): EPEVTQTPSHQVTQMGQEVILRCVPISNHLYFYWYRQILGQKVEFLVSFYNNEISEKSEIFDDQFSVERPDGSNFTLKIRSTKLEDSAMYFCASRDLGEPNEKLFFGSGTQLSVL.